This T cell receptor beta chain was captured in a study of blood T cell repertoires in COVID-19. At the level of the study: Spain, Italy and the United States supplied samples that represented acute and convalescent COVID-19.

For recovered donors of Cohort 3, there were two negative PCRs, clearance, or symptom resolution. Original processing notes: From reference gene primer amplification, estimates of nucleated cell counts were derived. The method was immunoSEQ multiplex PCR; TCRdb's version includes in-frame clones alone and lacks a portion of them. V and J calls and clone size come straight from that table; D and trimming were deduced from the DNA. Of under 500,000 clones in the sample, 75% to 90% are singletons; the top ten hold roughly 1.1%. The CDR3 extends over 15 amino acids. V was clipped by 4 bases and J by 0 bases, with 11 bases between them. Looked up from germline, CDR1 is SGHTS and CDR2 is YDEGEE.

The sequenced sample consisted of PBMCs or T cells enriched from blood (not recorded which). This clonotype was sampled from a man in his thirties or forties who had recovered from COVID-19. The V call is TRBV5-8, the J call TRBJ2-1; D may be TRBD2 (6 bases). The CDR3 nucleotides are TGTGCCAGCAGCGGGGGGTCAAGCTCCTACAATGAGCAGTTCTTC. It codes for CASSGGSSSYNEQFF.